Following are 12 T cell receptor beta chains from one sample sequenced in a study of blood T cell repertoires in COVID-19. TCRdb's table, derived via immunoSEQ multiplex PCR, lists solely in-frame clones and lacks some. The sample consists of 100,000 or so clones, 70% to 90% of them appearing once. The sequenced material came from peripheral blood. The source is a woman younger than 45 with acute or convalescent COVID-19.

The chain couples TRBV9 to TRBJ1-4, with 10 bases aligning to TRBD1. With V trimmed by 4 bases and J by 0 bases, 6 bases remained unmatched. Looked up from germline, CDR1 is SGDLS and CDR2 is YYNGEE. This CDR3 comprises 17 residues. CDR3 region: CASSLGTGVATNEKLFF. The CDR3 region has the DNA TGTGCCAGCAGCCTAGGGACAGGGGTTGCAACTAATGAAAAACTGTTTTTT.

The chain is built from TRBV11-2 and TRBJ1-2, with 9 positions matching TRBD1. Germline CDR1 reads SGHAT; CDR2 reads FQNNGV. The V and J ends lost 0 bases and 3 bases, in that order; junction bases with no gene match: 8. This CDR3 region has 17 residues. Written as DNA, the CDR3 is TGTGCCAGCAGCTTAGATAGGGGACAGGGCCTCCACTATGGCTACACCTTC. It codes for CASSLDRGQGLHYGYTF.

J is TRBJ1-4 and V is TRBV6-5; D is undetermined. The germline V gene has CDR1 MNHEY and CDR2 SVGAGI. The CDR3 is 15 residues long. The V end was cut by 2 bases, the J end by 5 bases, with 12 bases between. Written as DNA, the CDR3 is TGTGCCAGCAGTTACCTGGACGGGAGAAATGAAAAACTGTTTTTT. It is translated as CASSYLDGRNEKLFF.

This clone was seen only once. The DNA for the CDR3 is TGTGCCAGCAGCCGCCCGGGACAGGGAATCGAAAAACTGTTTTTT. The encoded protein is CASSRPGQGIEKLFF. This chain uses TRBV3-1 (or the pseudogene TRBV3-2) with TRBJ1-4, with 9 bases fitting TRBD1. There are 15 residues in the CDR3. CDR1 is LGHDT, CDR2 YNNKEL, per germline (reference sequence). V lost 4 bases and J lost 8; bases outside the gene matches: 8.

The chain recombines TRBV6-1 with TRBJ2-7; maybe TRBD1 (5 bases). This CDR3 region has 11 residues. V was pared by 3 bases and J by 5 bases, with 5 bases between. The germline CDR1 and CDR2 sequences are MNHNS and SASEGT. DNA for the CDR3: TGTGCCAGCAGTGACAGGGACGAGCAGTACTTC. It is translated as CASSDRDEQYF.

Only one count was recorded for this clone. This chain links TRBV6-1 with TRBJ1-1; weak D call: TRBD1 (5 bases). Trimming removed 1 base at V and 12 bases at J, with 15 bases between. CDR3 length: 13 amino acids. Germline V gene lookup returns CDR1 MNHNS and CDR2 SASEGT. CDR3 sequence reads: CASSEGRGWEPFF. The CDR3 DNA sequence: TGTGCCAGCAGTGAAGGGAGGGGATGGGAACCTTTCTTT.

The CDR3 protein is CASSPSGTSGTYEQYF. In DNA, the CDR3 is TGTGCCAGCAGCCCAAGCGGGACTAGCGGAACCTACGAGCAGTACTTC. J is TRBJ2-7 and V is TRBV11-3; TRBD2 agrees at 11 bases. CDR3 length equals 16 residues. V shed 5 bases and J 2 bases; nucleotides not matched to a gene: 8. Germline V lookup: CDR1 SGHNT, CDR2 YENEEA.

Concerning this clone itself: No DNA is shown, since the ends of the CDR3 on it are uncertain; the CDR3 is the one TCRdb lists. This rearrangement joins TRBV27 to TRBJ2-7; no DNA check was done on the table's D call, TRBD1. The CDR3 sequence runs 13 residues, both termini included. The germline gives CDR1 MNHEY, CDR2 SMNVEV (reference sequence). CDR3: CASSPWGGGTEYF.

The chain employs TRBV19 and TRBJ2-2; 12 nucleotides match TRBD1. Per the germline V gene, CDR1 is LNHDA and CDR2 is SQIVND (reference sequence). The J segment lost 1 base and the V segment lost 3 bases, leaving 3 bases of the junction unmatched. This CDR3 contains 17 residues. For the CDR3, the DNA is TGTGCCAGTAGTATTGGGACAGGGGGCCTGAACACCGGGGAGCTGTTTTTT. Amino acids: CASSIGTGGLNTGELFF.

The chain is built from TRBV10-3 and TRBJ2-3; 13 bases agree with TRBD2. The germline CDR1 and CDR2 sequences are ENHRY and SYGVKD. The CDR3 is 14 amino acids. The V segment lost 8 bases and the J segment 4 bases; nucleotides outside the gene matches: 3. The chain's CDR3 is CAIRTSGGSDTQYF. The CDR3 DNA reads TGTGCCATCCGGACTAGCGGGGGATCAGATACGCAGTATTTT.

This clone appeared once. The J gene is TRBJ1-1, the V gene TRBV7-9; no definite D call. Germline CDR1 SEHNR, CDR2 FQNEAQ (reference sequence). Between the trimmed V and J ends, which lost 11 bases and 2 bases, there was a span of 18 bases. CDR3 length equals 14 residues. In nucleotides, the CDR3 is TGTGCCTCAGATTGGGCTCTATTTAACACTGAAGCTTTCTTT. Translating gives CASDWALFNTEAFF.

The gene calls are TRBV19 and TRBJ2-2, with 7 bases matching TRBD1. Germline V gives CDR1 LNHDA, CDR2 SQIVND (reference sequence). CDR3 length equals 17 residues. Trimming cost V 9 bases and J 0 bases; bases outside gene matches: 13. For the CDR3, the DNA is TGTGCCAGCAGAGGTTTTGGGACAGCCGCGAACACCGGGGAGCTGTTTTTT. Amino acids: CASRGFGTAANTGELFF.